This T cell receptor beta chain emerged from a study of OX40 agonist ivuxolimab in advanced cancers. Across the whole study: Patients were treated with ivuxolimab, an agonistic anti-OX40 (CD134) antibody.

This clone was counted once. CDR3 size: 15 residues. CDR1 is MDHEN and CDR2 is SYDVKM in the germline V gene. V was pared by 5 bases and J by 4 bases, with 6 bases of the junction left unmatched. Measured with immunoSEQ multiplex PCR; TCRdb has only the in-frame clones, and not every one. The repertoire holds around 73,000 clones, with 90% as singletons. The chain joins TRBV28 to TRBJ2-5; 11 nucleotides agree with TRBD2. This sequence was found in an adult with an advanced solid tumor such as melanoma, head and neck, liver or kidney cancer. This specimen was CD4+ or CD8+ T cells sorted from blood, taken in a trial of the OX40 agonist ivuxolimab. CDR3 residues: CASSPTGLAGETQYF. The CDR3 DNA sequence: TGTGCCAGCAGTCCCACTGGACTAGCGGGAGAGACCCAGTACTTC.